This T cell receptor (beta chain) was sequenced for a study of cytomegalovirus exposure and HLA in healthy donors. V lost 6 bases and J 0 bases, leaving 13 bases between the germline ends. This CDR3 is built from 15 residues. Germline CDR1 reads SGHVS; CDR2 reads FNYEAQ. Study results and caveats: Sequencing had likely introduced a cluster of highly shared sequence variants as an artifact.

Comments on this clone: What it recognizes is unknown.

The PCR employed 60 Vbeta primers together with 13 Jbeta primers. TCRdb keeps only in-frame clones here, not all; method: immunoSEQ multiplex PCR. The sample has about 130,000 clones; about 80% are singletons. V gene TRBV7-6 combines with J gene TRBJ2-3, with D uncertain. The TCR sequence derives from a man aged 35-49 years in good health and CMV-seropositive. Specimen: PBMCs. This CDR3 reads CASRAEITSTDTQYF. In DNA form, the CDR3 reads TGTGCCAGCAGGGCGGAGATAACTAGCACAGATACGCAGTATTTT.